This TCR beta chain was documented in a study of shared clonotypes between healthy human individuals. There are 15 residues in the CDR3. V was pared by 0 bases and J by 4 bases, with 12 bases between. Germline assignment: CDR1 SGHRS and CDR2 YFSETQ. Once extracted for a subset, genomic DNA was divided evenly among several immunoSEQ plates. Produced via immunoSEQ multiplex PCR; TCRdb's table is partial and in-frame only. The sample contains 950,000 to 1,100,000 clones, under 80% of which appear only once. The J gene is TRBJ2-3, the V gene TRBV5-1, with D possibly TRBD2 on 5 matching bases. This TCR derives from a man between 18 and 29 years old in good health. The sequenced sample was memory CD4+ T cells sorted from blood. Noted subset: CD45RA-negative fraction. This chain's CDR3 is CASSLDGIGSDTQYF. CDR3 nucleotides: TGCGCCAGCAGCTTGGACGGGATCGGTTCAGATACGCAGTATTTT. The full variable domain, with the rest looked up from reference TRBV5-1 and TRBJ2-3, is KAGVTQTPRYLIKTRGQQVTLSCSPISGHRSVSWYQQTPGQGLQFLFEYFSETQRNKGNFPGRFSGRQFSNSRSEMNVSTLELGDSALYLCASSLDGIGSDTQYFGPGTRLTVL.